This T cell receptor beta chain was captured by sequencing in a study of T cell clones after liver transplantation. The wider study: At least one year of complete immunosuppression withdrawal without enzymes over twice normal defined tolerance. Study-level results: Graft donor-reactive T cells possibly entered the graft instead of undergoing deletion.

This CDR3 has 15 residues. Trimming removed 5 bases from V and 4 bases from J; junction bases left unmatched: 8. CDR1 MDHEN and CDR2 SYDVKM come from the germline V gene. The assay was immunoSEQ multiplex PCR, and TCRdb's table has in-frame clones only and misses some. The table has over 15,000 clones, 75% to 90% seen once; the top ten hold 13%. Worth noting for this clone: What it binds is not known.

The origin of this receptor is a human donor who received a liver transplant. This specimen was CD8+ T cells from blood, taken before liver transplant. The chain couples TRBV28 to TRBJ1-2, with 9 bases fitting TRBD1. The DNA of the CDR3 is TGTGCCAGCAGTCTCGGGACAGGGACAGGCTATGGCTACACCTTC. Translation gives CASSLGTGTGYGYTF.